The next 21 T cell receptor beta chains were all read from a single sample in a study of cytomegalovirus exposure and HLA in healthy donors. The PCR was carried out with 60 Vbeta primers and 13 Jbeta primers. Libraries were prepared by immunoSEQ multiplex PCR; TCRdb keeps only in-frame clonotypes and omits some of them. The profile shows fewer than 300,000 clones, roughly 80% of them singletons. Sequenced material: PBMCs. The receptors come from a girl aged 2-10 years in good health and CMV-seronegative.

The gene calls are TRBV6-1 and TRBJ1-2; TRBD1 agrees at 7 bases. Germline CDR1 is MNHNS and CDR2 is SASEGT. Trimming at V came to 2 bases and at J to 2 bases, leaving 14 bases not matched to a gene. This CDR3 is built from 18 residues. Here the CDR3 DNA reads TGTGCCAGCAGTGAATTTCGTTTCAGGGGGGCGAAGAACTATGGCTACACCTTC. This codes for CASSEFRFRGAKNYGYTF.

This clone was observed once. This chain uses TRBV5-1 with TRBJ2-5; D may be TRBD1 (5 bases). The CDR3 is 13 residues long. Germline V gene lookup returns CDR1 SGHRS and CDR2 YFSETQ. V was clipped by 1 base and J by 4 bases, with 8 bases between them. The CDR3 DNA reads TGCGCCAGCAGCTTGCAGGGTATAGAGACCCAGTACTTC. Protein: CASSLQGIETQYF.

CDR3 residues: CASSRDSTYEQYF. DNA for the CDR3: TGTGCCAGCAGCCGGGACAGCACCTACGAGCAGTACTTC. J is TRBJ2-7 and V is TRBV27; 7 positions agree with TRBD1. There are 13 residues in the CDR3. CDR1 is MNHEY and CDR2 is SMNVEV in the germline V gene (reference sequence). With 6 bases clipped from V and 2 bases from J, the junction kept 4 bases outside the gene matches.

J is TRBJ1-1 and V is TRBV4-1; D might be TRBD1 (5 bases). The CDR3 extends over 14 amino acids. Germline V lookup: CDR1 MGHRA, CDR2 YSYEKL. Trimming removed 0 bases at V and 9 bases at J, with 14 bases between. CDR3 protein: CASSQELGQQKAFF. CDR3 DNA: TGCGCCAGCAGCCAAGAATTGGGGCAGCAAAAAGCTTTCTTT.

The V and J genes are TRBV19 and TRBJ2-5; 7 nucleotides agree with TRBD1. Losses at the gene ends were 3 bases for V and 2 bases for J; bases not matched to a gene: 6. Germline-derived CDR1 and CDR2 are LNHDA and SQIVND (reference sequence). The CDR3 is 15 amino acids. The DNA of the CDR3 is TGTGCCAGTAGTATTCAAGGGGGCCAACAAGAGACCCAGTACTTC. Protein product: CASSIQGGQQETQYF.

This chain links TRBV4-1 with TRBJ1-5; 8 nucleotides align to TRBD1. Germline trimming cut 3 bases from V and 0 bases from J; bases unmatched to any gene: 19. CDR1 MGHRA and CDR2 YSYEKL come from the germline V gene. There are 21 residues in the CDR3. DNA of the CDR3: TGCGCCAGCAGCCACAAAACAAGACAGGGGTCAAAACCCGTTAGCAATCAGCCCCAGCATTTT. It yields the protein CASSHKTRQGSKPVSNQPQHF.

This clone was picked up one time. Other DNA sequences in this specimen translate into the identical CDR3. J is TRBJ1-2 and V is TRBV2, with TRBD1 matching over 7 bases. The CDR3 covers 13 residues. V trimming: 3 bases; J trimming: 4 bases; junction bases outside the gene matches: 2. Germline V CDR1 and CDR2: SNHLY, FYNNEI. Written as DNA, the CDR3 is TGTGCCAGCAGTGAGCGGACAGGCTATGGCTACACCTTC. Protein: CASSERTGYGYTF.

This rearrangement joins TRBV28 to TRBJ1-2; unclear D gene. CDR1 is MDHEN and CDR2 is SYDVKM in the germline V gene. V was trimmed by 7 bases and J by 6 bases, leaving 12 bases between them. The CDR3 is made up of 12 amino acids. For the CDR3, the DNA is TGTGCCAGCAATGCAGGTTCGAATGGCTACACCTTC. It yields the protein CASNAGSNGYTF.

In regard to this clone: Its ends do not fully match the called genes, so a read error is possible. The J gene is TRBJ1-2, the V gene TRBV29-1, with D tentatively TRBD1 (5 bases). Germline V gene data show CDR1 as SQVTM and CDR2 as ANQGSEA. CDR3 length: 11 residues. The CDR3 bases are TGCAGCGTTGAAGTTCTGGGACTGTACCCCTTC. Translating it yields CSVEVLGLYPF.

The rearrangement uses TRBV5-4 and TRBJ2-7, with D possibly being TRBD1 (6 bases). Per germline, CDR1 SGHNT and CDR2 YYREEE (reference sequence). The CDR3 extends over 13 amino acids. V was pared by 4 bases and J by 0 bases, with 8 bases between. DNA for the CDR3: TGTGCCAGCAGCGGGGGCCCCTCCTACGAGCAGTACTTC. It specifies CASSGGPSYEQYF. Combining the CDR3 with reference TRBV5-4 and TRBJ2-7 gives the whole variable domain ETGVTQSPTHLIKTRGQQVTLRCSSQSGHNTVSWYQQALGQGPQFIFQYYREEENGRGNFPPRFSGLQFPNYSSELNVNALELDDSALYLCASSGGPSYEQYFGPGTRLTVT.

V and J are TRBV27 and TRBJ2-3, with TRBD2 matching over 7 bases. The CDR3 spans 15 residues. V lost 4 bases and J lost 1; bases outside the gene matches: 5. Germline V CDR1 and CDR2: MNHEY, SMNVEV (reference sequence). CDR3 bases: TGTGCCAGCAGTTCATGGCTAGCGGGCACAGATACGCAGTATTTT. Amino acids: CASSSWLAGTDTQYF.

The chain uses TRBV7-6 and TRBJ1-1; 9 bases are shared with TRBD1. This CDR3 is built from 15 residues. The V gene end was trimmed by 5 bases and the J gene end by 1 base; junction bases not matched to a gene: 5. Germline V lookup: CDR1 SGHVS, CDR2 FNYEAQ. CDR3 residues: CASSRETGGNTEAFF. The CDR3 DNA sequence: TGTGCCAGCAGCCGGGAGACAGGGGGGAACACTGAAGCTTTCTTT.

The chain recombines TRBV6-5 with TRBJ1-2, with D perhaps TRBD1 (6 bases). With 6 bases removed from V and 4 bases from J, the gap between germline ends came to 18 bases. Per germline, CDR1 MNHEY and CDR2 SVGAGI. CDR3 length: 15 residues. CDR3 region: CASRVQGSQIYGYTF. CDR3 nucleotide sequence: TGTGCCAGCAGGGTACAGGGAAGTCAGATCTATGGCTACACCTTC.

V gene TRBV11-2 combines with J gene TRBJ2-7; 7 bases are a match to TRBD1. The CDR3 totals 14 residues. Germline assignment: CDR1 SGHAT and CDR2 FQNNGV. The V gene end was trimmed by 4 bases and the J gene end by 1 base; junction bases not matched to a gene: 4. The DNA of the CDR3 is TGTGCCAGCAGCTCGGACAGGATATCCTACGAGCAGTACTTC. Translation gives CASSSDRISYEQYF. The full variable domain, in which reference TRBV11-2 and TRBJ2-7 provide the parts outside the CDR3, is EAGVAQSPRYKIIEKRQSVAFWCNPISGHATLYWYQQILGQGPKLLIQFQNNGVVDDSQLPKDRFSAERLKGVDSTLKIQPAKLEDSAVYLCASSSDRISYEQYFGPGTRLTVT.

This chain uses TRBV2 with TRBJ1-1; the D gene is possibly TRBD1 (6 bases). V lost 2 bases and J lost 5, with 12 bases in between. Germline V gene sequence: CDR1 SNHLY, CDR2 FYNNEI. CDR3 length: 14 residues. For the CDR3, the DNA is TGTGCCAGCAGTGAATTCCCAGGGGATACTGAAGCTTTCTTT. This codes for CASSEFPGDTEAFF.

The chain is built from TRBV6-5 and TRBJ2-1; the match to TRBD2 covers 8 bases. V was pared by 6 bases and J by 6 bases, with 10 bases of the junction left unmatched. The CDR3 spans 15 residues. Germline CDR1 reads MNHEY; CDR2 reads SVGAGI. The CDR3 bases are TGTGCCAGCAGCACTGCGGGAGGAGGAACCAATGAGCAGTTCTTC. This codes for CASSTAGGGTNEQFF.

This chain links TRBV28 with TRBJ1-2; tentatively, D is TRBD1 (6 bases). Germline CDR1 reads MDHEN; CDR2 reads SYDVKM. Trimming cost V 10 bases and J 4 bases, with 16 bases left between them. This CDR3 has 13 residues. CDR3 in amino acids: CATTSGVVYGYTF. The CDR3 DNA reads TGTGCCACGACCTCAGGGGTCGTCTATGGCTACACCTTC.

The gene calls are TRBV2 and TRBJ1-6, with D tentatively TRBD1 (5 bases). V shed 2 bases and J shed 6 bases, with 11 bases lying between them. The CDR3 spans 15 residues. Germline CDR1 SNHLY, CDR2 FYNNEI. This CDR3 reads CASSEQQVINSPLHF. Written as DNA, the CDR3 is TGTGCCAGCAGTGAACAACAGGTCATTAATTCACCCCTCCACTTT. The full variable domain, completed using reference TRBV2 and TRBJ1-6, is EPEVTQTPSHQVTQMGQEVILRCVPISNHLYFYWYRQILGQKVEFLVSFYNNEISEKSEIFDDQFSVERPDGSNFTLKIRSTKLEDSAMYFCASSEQQVINSPLHFGNGTRLTVT.

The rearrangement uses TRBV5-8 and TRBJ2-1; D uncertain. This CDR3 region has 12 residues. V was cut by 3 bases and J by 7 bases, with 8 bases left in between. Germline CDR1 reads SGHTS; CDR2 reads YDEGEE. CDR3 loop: CASSYLSNEQFF. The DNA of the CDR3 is TGTGCCAGCAGCTATCTCTCGAATGAGCAGTTCTTC.

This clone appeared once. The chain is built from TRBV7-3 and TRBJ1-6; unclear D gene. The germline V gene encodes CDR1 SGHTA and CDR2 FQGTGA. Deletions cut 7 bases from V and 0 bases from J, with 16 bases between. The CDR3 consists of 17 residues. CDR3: CASNFPQVSSYNSPLHF. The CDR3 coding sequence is TGTGCCAGCAATTTCCCCCAGGTAAGCTCCTATAATTCACCCCTCCACTTT.

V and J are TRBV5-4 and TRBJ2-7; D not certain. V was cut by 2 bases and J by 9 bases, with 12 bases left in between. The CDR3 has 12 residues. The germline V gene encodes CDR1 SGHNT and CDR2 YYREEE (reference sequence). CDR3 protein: CASSFELGRQYF. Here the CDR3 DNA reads TGTGCCAGCAGCTTCGAGTTGGGCCGGCAGTACTTC.